These 2 T cell receptor beta chains were sequenced from one sample in a study of blood T cell repertoires in COVID-19. Sequencing used immunoSEQ multiplex PCR; TCRdb keeps in-frame clones, though not all of them. The table includes about 170,000 clones, 86% detected once. Input material: peripheral blood. The receptors originated from a woman aged 55-69 years with COVID-19, enrolled during active disease.

The chain combines TRBV19 with TRBJ1-1; D is unresolved. V shed 6 bases and J shed 1 base, with 12 bases lying between them. CDR3 length equals 14 residues. Germline-derived CDR1 and CDR2 are LNHDA and SQIVND (reference sequence). CDR3 loop: CASSIPPGNTEAFF. In DNA, the CDR3 is TGTGCCAGTAGCATCCCCCCCGGGAACACTGAAGCTTTCTTT.

This sequence joins TRBV28 and TRBJ1-2, with a tentative D call TRBD1 (5 bases). The ends were cut back, 5 bases at V and 5 bases at J, with 12 bases in the middle. The V gene's germline CDR1 is MDHEN and CDR2 SYDVKM. This CDR3 comprises 13 residues. The DNA of the CDR3 is TGTGCCAGCAGTGTACCAGGGCGGTATGGCTACACCTTC. Encoded protein: CASSVPGRYGYTF.